This entry lists 12 T cell receptor beta chains sequenced from one sample in a study of OX40 agonist ivuxolimab in advanced cancers. TCRdb keeps only in-frame clones here, not all; method: immunoSEQ multiplex PCR. The sample holds 50,000 to 60,000 clones, roughly nine tenths seen once. The sample in question was CD4+ or CD8+ T cells sorted from blood, obtained in a trial of the OX40 agonist ivuxolimab. Every receptor here comes from an adult with an advanced solid tumor such as melanoma, head and neck, liver or kidney cancer.

The genes are TRBV4-1 and TRBJ1-5; D unclear. Trimming pared 0 bases from V and 4 bases from J, leaving 10 bases between. Germline CDR1 MGHRA, CDR2 YSYEKL. The CDR3 has 15 residues. The CDR3, as DNA: TGCGCCAGCAGCCAAGATGGCGGGGAAAATCAGCCCCAGCATTTT. Protein sequence: CASSQDGGENQPQHF.

The V call is TRBV7-8, the J call TRBJ2-7; 7 bases are a match to TRBD1. Germline V lookup: CDR1 SGHVS, CDR2 FQNEAQ. Trimming took 5 bases from V and 5 from J; bases not matched to a gene: 9. The CDR3 runs to 14 residues. CDR3 amino acids: CASSPDRVQHEQYF. The CDR3 DNA reads TGTGCCAGCAGCCCCGACAGGGTTCAGCACGAGCAGTACTTC. Full variable domain (rest looked up from reference TRBV7-8 and TRBJ2-7): GAGVSQSPRYKVAKRGQDVALRCDPISGHVSLFWYQQALGQGPEFLTYFQNEAQLDKSGLPSDRFFAERPEGSVSTLKIQRTQQEDSAVYLCASSPDRVQHEQYFGPGTRLTVT.

CDR3 coding DNA: TGCAGCGTTGAAAGTAGGTTTTTTAGGGCTGAAGCTTTCTTT. Residues: CSVESRFFRAEAFF. V gene TRBV29-1 combines with J gene TRBJ1-1; D not resolved. CDR3 length: 14 residues. Trimming pared 2 bases from V and 6 bases from J, leaving 16 bases between. Germline V gene sequence: CDR1 SQVTM, CDR2 ANQGSEA.

The chain couples TRBV6-6 to TRBJ1-1; D is undetermined. The CDR3 extends over 14 amino acids. CDR1 is MNHNY and CDR2 is SVGAGI in the germline V gene (reference sequence). V lost 0 bases and J 1 base, leaving 6 bases between the germline ends. In DNA, the CDR3 is TGTGCCAGCAGTTACTCGGGTGGGAACACTGAAGCTTTCTTT. Protein: CASSYSGGNTEAFF.

Relative to its sample, this clone is medium-sized. J is TRBJ1-5 and V is TRBV7-9, with D possibly being TRBD1 (6 bases). The V end was cut by 6 bases, the J end by 7 bases, with 19 bases between. CDR3 length: 15 amino acids. Germline V gives CDR1 SEHNR, CDR2 FQNEAQ (reference sequence). CDR3: CASSSGTPYGQPQHF. CDR3 DNA sequence: TGTGCCAGCAGTTCCGGGACACCCTACGGCCAGCCCCAGCATTTT.

The gene calls are TRBV4-1 and TRBJ2-1; 8 bases are shared with TRBD1. In germline, CDR1 is MGHRA, CDR2 YSYEKL. The length of the CDR3 is 15 residues. With 5 bases clipped from V and 9 bases from J, the junction kept 12 bases outside the gene matches. The CDR3 DNA sequence: TGCGCCAGCAGCTCAGGGGGCGCGGAGCACGGTGAGCAGTTCTTC. Translation: CASSSGGAEHGEQFF.

The V and J genes are TRBV2 and TRBJ2-5, with D possibly matching TRBD2 (6 bases). The CDR3 contains 14 residues. Germline V gene data show CDR1 as SNHLY and CDR2 as FYNNEI. V was pared by 4 bases and J by 5 bases, with 14 bases between. The CDR3 DNA reads as TGTGCCAGCAGTGGGGCAGGGAGGATCGAGACCCAGTACTTC. This codes for CASSGAGRIETQYF.

The V and J genes are TRBV11-2 and TRBJ2-2, with 7 bases lining up with TRBD1. The junction had 13 bases not matched to a gene; V was cut back by 4 bases and J by 5 bases. CDR1 is SGHAT and CDR2 is FQNNGV in the germline V gene. CDR3 length: 17 residues. The DNA of the CDR3 is TGTGCCAGCAGCTCCCGTAGTGACAGGGCCGAAACCGGGGAGCTGTTTTTT. It codes for CASSSRSDRAETGELFF.

The chain combines TRBV19 with TRBJ2-7, with D perhaps matching TRBD2 (6 bases). This CDR3 comprises 14 residues. Looked up from germline, CDR1 is LNHDA and CDR2 is SQIVND (reference sequence). Trimming removed 4 bases at V and 5 bases at J, with 15 bases between. The CDR3 region has the DNA TGTGCCAGTAGTACGGCAGGCCAGCGGGACGAGCAGTACTTC. It specifies CASSTAGQRDEQYF. The whole variable domain, remainder taken from reference TRBV19 and TRBJ2-7, is DGGITQSPKYLFRKEGQNVTLSCEQNLNHDAMYWYRQDPGQGLRLIYYSQIVNDFQKGDIAEGYSVSREKKESFPLTVTSAQKNPTAFYLCASSTAGQRDEQYFGPGTRLTVT.

V gene TRBV7-9 combines with J gene TRBJ1-1; 12 bases align to TRBD1. From germline, CDR1 is SEHNR and CDR2 FQNEAQ (reference sequence). The CDR3 length is 18 residues. With 5 bases clipped from V and 3 bases from J, the junction kept 13 bases outside the gene matches. This chain's CDR3 is CASSPAPGQGARDTEAFF. As DNA, the CDR3 is TGTGCCAGCAGCCCCGCGCCGGGACAGGGGGCGCGGGACACTGAAGCTTTCTTT.

The rearrangement links TRBV30 to TRBJ1-6; no reliable D call. Trimming removed 4 bases from V and 8 bases from J, with 9 bases in between. The CDR3 totals 12 residues. Germline-derived CDR1 and CDR2 are GTSNPN and SVGIG (reference sequence). The CDR3: CAWNGYDSPLHF. As DNA, the CDR3 is TGTGCCTGGAACGGGTACGATTCACCCCTCCACTTT.

The V gene is TRBV11-2, the J gene TRBJ2-7; weak D call: TRBD1 (6 bases). V gave up 6 bases and J gave up 3 bases, with 18 bases separating them. In germline, CDR1 is SGHAT, CDR2 FQNNGV. This CDR3 contains 15 residues. DNA of the CDR3: TGTGCCAGCAGTTATACAGGGACCCCTAGCTACGAGCAGTACTTC. Translating it yields CASSYTGTPSYEQYF.